This TCR beta chain was sequenced during a study of siplizumab effects on memory and regulatory T cells. Method: immunoSEQ multiplex PCR; TCRdb's copy keeps in-frame clones and lacks some. The repertoire holds about 12,000 clones, roughly 43% seen once, with roughly 9.1% in the top ten. Coculturing at 37°C lasted five to seven days for the mixed lymphocyte reaction cells. Study observations and caveats: An assignable phenotype, naive or memory, was missing from roughly 78-96% of proliferating CD4+ or CD8+ clones. Naive T cells apparently outstripped memory cells in diversity and seemed major alloresponse contributors. Siplizumab produced a significant drop in alloreactive sequences attributable to unstimulated CD4+ memory cells. Proliferating Tregs from siplizumab cultures lacked functional confirmation of suppression.

In its sample, this clone was seen once. Its antigen remains unknown. Germline loops: CDR1 KGHSH, CDR2 LQKENI. This CDR3 spans 12 amino acids. V dropped 3 bases and J dropped 4 bases, with 7 bases sitting between them. V is TRBV18 and J is TRBJ2-7; no clear D. Sequencing was done on a sample of CFSE-low (dividing) CD8+ T cells sorted from an allogeneic mixed lymphocyte reaction. The TCR comes from a human donor in good health; the cells came from an allogeneic mixed lymphocyte reaction. For the CDR3, the DNA is TGTGCCAGCTCACCTGGAGATTACGAGCAGTACTTC. Its translation: CASSPGDYEQYF.